This note documents a single TCR beta chain sequence. In the original analysis: From reference gene primer amplification, estimates of nucleated cell counts were derived. Measured with immunoSEQ multiplex PCR; TCRdb has only the in-frame clones, and not every one. Clone size and the V and J calls come from that table; the DNA yielded D and trimming. The repertoire consists of roughly 120,000 clones, with around 90% occurring once and the leading ten covering about 7.7%. This sample is part of a study of blood T cell repertoires in COVID-19. Whole-study context: Samples came from the United States, Italy and Spain, spanning acute and convalescent COVID-19. T cells, B-cell-depleted T cells, or PBMCs provided the cDNA or gDNA that served as material.

This CDR3 spans 14 amino acids. Trimming took off 0 bases at V and 11 bases at J, with 16 bases between the two ends. Germline V gene data show CDR1 as SGHNT and CDR2 as YYREEE (reference sequence). The sequencing sample was made of peripheral blood. This clonotype was sampled from a human donor in a cohort sampled during active COVID-19. The V and J genes are TRBV5-4 and TRBJ2-3; D unresolved. The CDR3 here is CASSLVPPVEMQYF. The CDR3 nucleotides read TGTGCCAGCAGCTTGGTCCCCCCGGTAGAAATGCAGTATTTT.